The clone carrying this TCR beta chain was picked up a small number of times. The antigen remains unidentified. The sample originates from a study of vaccination and CD4 T cells after COVID-19. As for the study in general: Nasal swab PCR detected SARS-CoV-2 in convalescent patients, who comprised 9 or 10 mild cases and one severe case. The authors used overlapping spike peptides from SARS-CoV-2, HCoV-NL63, HCoV-OC43 and HCoV-229E to stimulate cells.

Germline CDR1 is DFQATT and CDR2 is SNEGSKA (reference sequence). V lost 6 bases to trimming and J lost 4 bases; unmatched junction nucleotides: 4. This CDR3 has 14 residues. Treatment here: roughly nine-day PBMC culture with coronavirus spike peptide pools or control peptides (ViraFEST assay). Cells received half-medium changes with fresh IL-2 medium on days 3 and 7. An Oncomine TCR Beta short-read assay was used to sequence the DNA from cultured CD4+ T cells. TCRdb reanalysed the PCR reads using MiXCR and keeps one entry per CDR3 protein. The table has some 13,000 distinct CDR3 sequences, around 53% seen once.

The TCR sequence derives from a human donor who had recovered from COVID-19. V is TRBV20-1 and J is TRBJ2-1, with TRBD2 matching 12 bases. Material for sequencing was CD4+ T cells from blood, cultured in vitro. The DNA for the CDR3 is TGCAGTGCGCTGACTAGCGGGAGTTACAATGAGCAGTTCTTC. This translates into CSALTSGSYNEQFF.